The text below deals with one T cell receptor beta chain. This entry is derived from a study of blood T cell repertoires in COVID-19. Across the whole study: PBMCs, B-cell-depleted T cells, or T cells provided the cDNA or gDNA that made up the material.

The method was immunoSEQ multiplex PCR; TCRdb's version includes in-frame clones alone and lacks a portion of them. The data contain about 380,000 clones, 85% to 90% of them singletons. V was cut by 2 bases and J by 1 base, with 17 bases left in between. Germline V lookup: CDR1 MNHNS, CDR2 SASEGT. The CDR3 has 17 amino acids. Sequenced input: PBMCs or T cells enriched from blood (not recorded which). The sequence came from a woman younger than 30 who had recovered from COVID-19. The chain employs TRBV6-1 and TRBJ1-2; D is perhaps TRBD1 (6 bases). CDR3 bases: TGTGCCAGCAGTGAACGGTTAAGGGGGACGATTAACTATGGCTACACCTTC. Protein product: CASSERLRGTINYGYTF.